The 30 T cell receptor beta chains reported below all come from one sample, sequenced in a study of shared clonotypes between healthy human individuals (TCRdb year 2020). Libraries were constructed by the immunoSEQ multiplex PCR assay. TCRdb took this table from immuneACCESS and kept in-frame rearrangements with V and J called. Such tables lack part of the clones; where checked against another copy, unresolved V genes explain under half of the gap, and the rest is unexplained. The sample yields 490,000 or so clones; 76% were counted once. The leading ten clones occupy 10% to 15% of the sample. The specimen sequenced was PBMCs. Receptor source: a woman in her thirties or forties in good health. Some clones in this sample may be carry-over from other donors' samples.

CDR3 protein: CASSLATGSDTQYF. In DNA, the CDR3 is TGTGCCAGCAGCTTGGCGACAGGGAGCGATACGCAGTATTTT. The chain couples TRBV5-4 to TRBJ2-3, with 7 bases matching TRBD1. Per the germline V gene, CDR1 is SGHNT and CDR2 is YYREEE (reference sequence). CDR3 size: 14 residues. Trimming cost V 0 bases and J 6 bases; bases outside gene matches: 4.

This clone was observed a handful of times. The rearrangement uses TRBV2 and TRBJ2-1; TRBD2 matches 8 bases. J gave up 0 bases and V 1 base, and 5 bases lay outside the gene matches. CDR3 size: 17 residues. Germline CDR1 SNHLY, CDR2 FYNNEI. CDR3 sequence (DNA): TGTGCCAGCAGTGAAGGTTACGGGAGGGACTCCTACAATGAGCAGTTCTTC. Translating gives CASSEGYGRDSYNEQFF.

This clone showed up just once. The CDR3 region is CASSHTEGRPGGDEQFF. In nucleotides, the CDR3 is TGTGCCAGCAGCCACACAGAAGGACGGCCGGGGGGCGATGAGCAGTTCTTC. The V and J genes are TRBV7-3 and TRBJ2-1, with D maybe TRBD2 (7 bases). Germline V gene lookup returns CDR1 SGHTA and CDR2 FQGTGA. Between the trimmed V and J ends, which lost 5 bases and 8 bases, there was a span of 25 bases. The CDR3 totals 17 residues. Based on the CDR3 plus reference TRBV7-3 and TRBJ2-1, the full variable domain is GAGVSQTPSNKVTEKGKYVELRCDPISGHTALYWYRQSLGQGPEFLIYFQGTGAADDSGLPNDRFFAVRPEGSVSTLKIQRTERGDSAVYLCASSHTEGRPGGDEQFFGPGTRLTVL.

Note on this clone: Sequence at one end of the junction differs from germline and may be a read error. The rearrangement links TRBV11-2 to TRBJ1-1; possibly TRBD1 for D (5 bases). The CDR3 loop spans 14 amino acids. Germline CDR1 reads SGHAT; CDR2 reads FQNNGV. The CDR3 here is CASRPTVMNTEVFF. CDR3 nucleotide sequence: TGTGCCAGCAGGCCGACAGTTATGAACACTGAAGTTTTCTTT.

This chain links TRBV11-2 with TRBJ1-1; 10 nucleotides line up with TRBD1. The CDR3 length is 13 residues. CDR1 and CDR2 (germline): SGHAT, FQNNGV. V lost 8 bases to trimming and J lost 4 bases; unmatched junction nucleotides: 4. CDR3 residues: CASGTGEVTEAFF. The DNA of the CDR3 is TGTGCCAGCGGGACAGGGGAGGTCACTGAAGCTTTCTTT.

The chain combines TRBV15 with TRBJ2-1, with D uncertain. V lost 1 base and J 8 bases, leaving 12 bases between the germline ends. Germline V gives CDR1 LNHNV, CDR2 YYDKDF (reference sequence). The CDR3 covers 14 residues. The DNA of the CDR3 is TGTGCCACCAGCAGAGGGAACGGCCTTTATGAGCAGTTCTTC. Protein: CATSRGNGLYEQFF.

The CDR3 DNA is TGTGCCAGCAGCATGACTATCGTAGGCGACGAGCAGTACTTC. Encoded protein: CASSMTIVGDEQYF. The chain uses TRBV7-2 and TRBJ2-7; D possibly corresponds to TRBD2 (5 bases). The length of the CDR3 is 14 residues. CDR1 and CDR2 (germline): SGHTA, FQGNSA. V shed 5 bases and J shed 5 bases, with 16 bases lying between them.

This clone was seen a few times. The chain couples TRBV4-2 to TRBJ1-2; D call uncertain. The CDR3 covers 14 residues. In germline, CDR1 is LGHNA, CDR2 YNFKEQ. The V end was cut by 1 base, the J end by 2 bases, with 8 bases between. The CDR3 region is CASSQGPENYGYTF. CDR3 DNA sequence: TGTGCCAGCAGCCAAGGTCCAGAGAACTATGGCTACACCTTC.

The chain links TRBV27 to TRBJ1-2, with 10 positions matching TRBD1. CDR1 MNHEY and CDR2 SMNVEV come from the germline V gene (reference sequence). There are 15 residues in the CDR3. Trimming at V came to 5 bases and at J to 3 bases, leaving 6 bases not matched to a gene. The CDR3 sequence is CASSTGTGEDYGYTF. CDR3 bases: TGTGCCAGCAGTACCGGGACAGGGGAGGACTATGGCTACACCTTC.

This clone has only one observation. The rearrangement links TRBV28 to TRBJ1-1, with unresolved D. The CDR3 is made up of 17 amino acids. Germline loops: CDR1 MDHEN, CDR2 SYDVKM. Deletions cut 9 bases from V and 4 bases from J, with 27 bases between. The CDR3 reads CASSYLSIQDPGTEAFF. The CDR3 DNA follows: TGTGCCAGTTCCTACCTATCGATTCAGGATCCGGGCACTGAAGCTTTCTTT.

J is TRBJ1-4 and V is TRBV10-3; 7 nucleotides agree with TRBD1. The germline CDR1 and CDR2 sequences are ENHRY and SYGVKD. The CDR3 runs to 13 residues. Trimming removed 10 bases from V and 2 bases from J; junction bases left unmatched: 4. The CDR3 reads CATTGVTNEKLFF. CDR3 in DNA: TGTGCCACCACAGGGGTGACTAATGAAAAACTGTTTTTT.

CDR3 in amino acids: CASSDPLESGRASATQYF. The CDR3 coding sequence is TGTGCCAGCAGCGACCCCCTCGAGAGCGGGAGGGCCTCCGCTACGCAGTATTTT. The rearrangement links TRBV7-9 to TRBJ2-3; 10 bases align to TRBD2. Trimming removed 5 bases from V and 8 bases from J; junction bases left unmatched: 19. Germline CDR1 reads SEHNR; CDR2 reads FQNEAQ (reference sequence). This CDR3 region has 18 residues.

The chain recombines TRBV5-6 with TRBJ1-2; D uncertain. The germline V gene has CDR1 SGHDT and CDR2 YYEEEE. The V end lost 0 bases, the J end lost 7 bases, and 7 bases lay between the germline ends. This CDR3 is built from 12 residues. CDR3 amino acids: CASSLAIGGYTF. For the CDR3, the DNA is TGTGCCAGCAGCTTGGCTATTGGTGGCTACACCTTC.

This chain links TRBV19 with TRBJ2-1; 16 nucleotides align to TRBD2. Germline V CDR1 and CDR2: LNHDA, SQIVND (reference sequence). CDR3 size: 19 residues. V lost 3 bases, J lost 2 bases, and 7 bases stayed unmatched. CDR3 DNA sequence: TGTGCCAGTAGTATGTACCCGGGACTAGCGGGAGGGACCTACAATGAGCAGTTCTTC. Translating it yields CASSMYPGLAGGTYNEQFF.

The rearrangement uses TRBV19 and TRBJ1-2; 9 bases fit TRBD1. The CDR3 is 16 amino acids. V gave up 10 bases and J gave up 4 bases; unmatched junction bases: 16. Per the germline V gene, CDR1 is LNHDA and CDR2 is SQIVND (reference sequence). The CDR3 region is CATLANRDRASYGYTF. The CDR3 bases are TGTGCCACGCTAGCCAACCGGGACAGGGCGTCCTATGGCTACACCTTC.

CDR3 DNA sequence: TGTGCCAGCAGTATACGGGAGGGGAACACTGAAGCTTTCTTT. This encodes CASSIREGNTEAFF. This chain connects TRBV14 to TRBJ1-1; no clear D gene. The CDR3 has 14 residues. Trimming shortened V by 6 bases and J by 1 base, and 12 bases separated the two germline ends. Germline V lookup: CDR1 SGHDN, CDR2 FVKESK. Drawing the rest from reference TRBV14 and TRBJ1-1, the complete variable domain is EAGVTQFPSHSVIEKGQTVTLRCDPISGHDNLYWYRRVMGKEIKFLLHFVKESKQDESGMPNNRFLAERTGGTYSTLKVQPAELEDSGVYFCASSIREGNTEAFFGQGTRLTVV.

This chain connects TRBV2 to TRBJ2-3, with 9 bases that match TRBD1. The CDR3 spans 14 residues. V shed 7 bases and J 6 bases; nucleotides not matched to a gene: 8. Looked up from germline, CDR1 is SNHLY and CDR2 is FYNNEI. The CDR3 spells CASNQAQGADTQYF. DNA of the CDR3: TGTGCCAGCAACCAGGCACAGGGGGCCGATACGCAGTATTTT.

The CDR3 region is CASSATAQETQYF. The DNA of the CDR3 is TGTGCCAGCAGTGCGACAGCCCAAGAGACCCAGTACTTC. The chain combines TRBV6-1 with TRBJ2-5; perhaps TRBD1 as D (5 bases). V lost 4 bases, J lost 1 base, and 7 bases lay in between. The CDR3 sequence is 13 residues long. CDR1 and CDR2 from the germline V gene are MNHNS and SASEGT.

About this clone itself: A much larger clonotype is one base distant, so this may be a read error. The V gene is TRBV10-1, the J gene TRBJ2-7; possibly TRBD1 or TRBD2 for D (10 bases each). The V gene's germline CDR1 is WNHNN and CDR2 SYGVQD (reference sequence). The CDR3 loop spans 20 amino acids. Trimming pared 10 bases from V and 6 bases from J, leaving 40 bases between. The CDR3 spells CATRRRTGGRLAGAIGEQYF. The CDR3 DNA follows: TGCGCCACCCGACGAAGGACAGGGGGTAGGCTAGCGGGAGCGATTGGCGAGCAGTACTTC.

This clone was counted a single time. The chain links TRBV11-1 to TRBJ2-1; perhaps TRBD1 as D (6 bases). CDR1 and CDR2 from the germline V gene are SGHAT and FQDESV (reference sequence). The CDR3 runs to 12 residues. V shed 1 base and J shed 12 bases, with 10 bases lying between them. The CDR3 sequence is CASSLDRAGQFF. CDR3 nucleotide sequence: TGTGCCAGCAGCTTAGACAGGGCTGGGCAGTTCTTC.

The table lists this clone with a count of one. The V gene is TRBV28, the J gene TRBJ1-2, with D possibly TRBD1 on 5 matching bases. This CDR3 region has 11 residues. Trimming cost V 10 bases and J 11 bases, with 17 bases left between them. Germline CDR1 and CDR2: MDHEN and SYDVKM. In nucleotides, the CDR3 is TGTGCCACCGGCCCGCAGGGCGTTTACACCTTC. It specifies CATGPQGVYTF.

The V call is TRBV4-1, the J call TRBJ2-5; unclear D gene. V was shortened by 1 base and J by 7 bases, with 19 bases between the two germline ends. From germline, CDR1 is MGHRA and CDR2 YSYEKL. CDR3 length: 16 amino acids. The CDR3 spells CASSQGEYWQRGTQYF. The CDR3 nucleotides are TGCGCCAGCAGCCAAGGAGAATATTGGCAGAGAGGGACCCAGTACTTC.

CDR3 nucleotides: TGTGCCACCAGCTTCCCTAGCGGGAGAGGGTCCTACAATGAGCAGTTCTTC. Translation: CATSFPSGRGSYNEQFF. V and J are TRBV15 and TRBJ2-1; 10 bases align to TRBD2. CDR1 is LNHNV and CDR2 is YYDKDF in the germline V gene (reference sequence). This CDR3 contains 17 residues. V lost 5 bases, J lost 1 base, and 8 bases stayed unmatched.

This chain links TRBV18 with TRBJ2-5; 11 bases are a match to TRBD2. The CDR3 covers 15 residues. J gave up 4 bases and V 4 bases, and 5 bases lay outside the gene matches. Germline V gene sequence: CDR1 KGHSH, CDR2 LQKENI. The CDR3 region is CASSLAGGPGETQYF. DNA for the CDR3: TGTGCCAGCTCACTAGCGGGAGGGCCAGGAGAGACCCAGTACTTC. Looking up the rest from reference TRBV18 and TRBJ2-5 gives the full variable domain: NAGVMQNPRHLVRRRGQEARLRCSPMKGHSHVYWYRQLPEEGLKFMVYLQKENIIDESGMPKERFSAEFPKEGPSILRIQQVVRGDSAAYFCASSLAGGPGETQYFGPGTRLLVL.

This chain connects TRBV4-1 to TRBJ1-2; perhaps TRBD1 as D (5 bases). The CDR3 extends over 15 amino acids. V was clipped by 2 bases and J by 0 bases, with 10 bases between them. CDR1 and CDR2 (germline): MGHRA, YSYEKL. The CDR3 loop reads CASSQTGPPNYGYTF. The CDR3 nucleotides read TGCGCCAGCAGCCAAACAGGTCCCCCTAACTATGGCTACACCTTC.

To note about this clone: A junction end diverges from the germline sequence, so it may reflect a read error. This chain connects TRBV5-1 to TRBJ1-3, with D unclear. The CDR3 extends over 13 amino acids. The germline V gene encodes CDR1 SGHRS and CDR2 YFSETQ. CDR3 DNA: TGCGCCGGCAGCCTCCGACCTGGAAACACCATATATTTT. This translates into CAGSLRPGNTIYF. Full variable domain (outside the CDR3, taken from reference TRBV5-1 and TRBJ1-3): KAGVTQTPRYLIKTRGQQVTLSCSPISGHRSVSWYQQTPGQGLQFLFEYFSETQRNKGNFPGRFSGRQFSNSRSEMNVSTLELGDSALYLCAGSLRPGNTIYFGEGSWLTVV.

This clone appeared a single time. The same CDR3 also results from other DNA sequences found in this sample. The J gene is TRBJ1-2, the V gene TRBV27, with D hard to call. The CDR3 has 13 amino acids. Trimming stripped 3 bases from V and 1 base from J, with 6 bases between. Germline V CDR1 and CDR2: MNHEY, SMNVEV (reference sequence). CDR3 residues: CASSFSLNYGYTF. The CDR3, as DNA: TGTGCCAGCAGTTTTTCACTTAACTATGGCTACACCTTC.

The CDR3 here is CASSFGTGSGEQYF. The DNA of the CDR3 is TGTGCCAGCAGCTTCGGGACAGGGTCGGGCGAGCAGTACTTC. The V gene is TRBV11-2, the J gene TRBJ2-7; 9 nucleotides match TRBD1. The germline gives CDR1 SGHAT, CDR2 FQNNGV. This CDR3 has 14 amino acids. V lost 3 bases, J lost 6 bases, and 6 bases stayed unmatched.

The chain carries TRBV5-1 and TRBJ2-7, with 10 bases matching TRBD1. Germline CDR1 SGHRS, CDR2 YFSETQ. V trimming: 4 bases; J trimming: 2 bases; junction bases outside the gene matches: 9. The CDR3 loop spans 16 amino acids. The CDR3 DNA reads TGCGCCAGCAGCCCACTACCCGGGACAGGGGCCTACGAGCAGTACTTC. It encodes CASSPLPGTGAYEQYF.

The chain joins TRBV28 to TRBJ1-3; D uncertain. This CDR3 contains 17 residues. The V gene's germline CDR1 is MDHEN and CDR2 SYDVKM. The V gene lost 5 bases and the J gene lost 0 bases, with 17 bases spanning the gap. The CDR3 loop is CASSPPLLQSSGNTIYF. In DNA form, the CDR3 reads TGTGCCAGCAGTCCACCCCTTCTTCAGAGCTCTGGAAACACCATATATTTT.